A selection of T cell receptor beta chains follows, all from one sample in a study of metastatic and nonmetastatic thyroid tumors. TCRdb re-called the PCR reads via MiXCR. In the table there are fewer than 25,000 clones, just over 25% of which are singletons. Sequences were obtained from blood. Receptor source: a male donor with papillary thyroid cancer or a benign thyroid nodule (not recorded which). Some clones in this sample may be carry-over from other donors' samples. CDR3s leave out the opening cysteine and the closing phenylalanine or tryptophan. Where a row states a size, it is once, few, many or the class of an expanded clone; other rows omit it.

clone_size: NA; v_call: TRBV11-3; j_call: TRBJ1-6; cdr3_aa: ASSQTVTGVYSPLH
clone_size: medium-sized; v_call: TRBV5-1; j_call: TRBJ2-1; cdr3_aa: ASSFSGTRGYNEQF
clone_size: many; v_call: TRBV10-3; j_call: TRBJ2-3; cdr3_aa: ATNGLPTDTQY
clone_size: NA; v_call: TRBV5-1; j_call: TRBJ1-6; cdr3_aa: ASSLVVGADSPLH
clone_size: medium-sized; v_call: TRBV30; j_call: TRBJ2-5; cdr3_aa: AWSVGGVPGTQY
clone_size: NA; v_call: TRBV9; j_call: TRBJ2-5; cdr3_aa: ASSVGGSLQETQY
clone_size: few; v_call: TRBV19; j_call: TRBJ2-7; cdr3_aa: ASSSGYEQY
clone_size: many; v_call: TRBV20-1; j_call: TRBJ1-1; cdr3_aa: SARERRKNTEAF
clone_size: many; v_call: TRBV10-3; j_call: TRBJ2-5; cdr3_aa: AISMTGRSGQETQY
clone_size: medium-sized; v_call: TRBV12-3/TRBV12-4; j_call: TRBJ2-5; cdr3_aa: ASSHSGTRGQY
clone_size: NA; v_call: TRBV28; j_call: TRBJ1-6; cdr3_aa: ASSLGGGNSPLH
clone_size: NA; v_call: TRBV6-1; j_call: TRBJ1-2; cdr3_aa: ASSPVVSYGYT
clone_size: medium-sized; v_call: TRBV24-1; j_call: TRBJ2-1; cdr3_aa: ATSDLRTRNEQF
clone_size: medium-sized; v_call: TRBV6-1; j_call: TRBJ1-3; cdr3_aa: ASSEDHSGNTIY
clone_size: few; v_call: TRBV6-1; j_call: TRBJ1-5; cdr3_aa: ASVTATTGEPQH
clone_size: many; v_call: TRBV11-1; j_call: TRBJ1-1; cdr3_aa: ASRQLPGGPGTEAF
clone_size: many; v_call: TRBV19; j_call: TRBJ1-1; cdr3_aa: ASSEGQGSEQAF
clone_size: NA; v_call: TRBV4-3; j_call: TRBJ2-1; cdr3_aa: ASSQDPGSYNEQF
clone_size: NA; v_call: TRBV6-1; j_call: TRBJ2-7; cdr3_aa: AASGGGRDEQY
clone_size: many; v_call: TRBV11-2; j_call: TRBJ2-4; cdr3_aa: ASSRPEKNIQY
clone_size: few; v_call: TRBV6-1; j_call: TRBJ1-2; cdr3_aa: ASSSSTGGSYGYT
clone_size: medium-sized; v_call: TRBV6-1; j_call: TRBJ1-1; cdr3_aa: ASSVKSNTEAF
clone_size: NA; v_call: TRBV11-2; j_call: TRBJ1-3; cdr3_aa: ASSLDRLGPGNTIY
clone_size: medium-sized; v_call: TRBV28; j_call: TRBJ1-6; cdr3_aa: ASSLGTHNSPLH
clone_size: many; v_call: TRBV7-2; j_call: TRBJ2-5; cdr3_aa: ASSSHSLKETQY
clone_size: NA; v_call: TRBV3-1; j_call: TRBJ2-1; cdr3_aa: ASSHPNEQF
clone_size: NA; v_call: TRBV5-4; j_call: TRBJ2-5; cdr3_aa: ASTNGRAGRETQY
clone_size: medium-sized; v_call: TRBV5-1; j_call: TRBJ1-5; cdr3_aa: ASSLYGGNDQPQH
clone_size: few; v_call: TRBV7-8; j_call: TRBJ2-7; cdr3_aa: ASSLLSGGTYEQY
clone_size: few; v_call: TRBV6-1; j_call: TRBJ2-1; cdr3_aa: ATRLLAGDNEQF
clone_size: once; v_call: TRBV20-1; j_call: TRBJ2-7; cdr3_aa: SARNPNGKGGDEQY
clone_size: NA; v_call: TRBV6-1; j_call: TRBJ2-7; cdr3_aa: ASSPLDGPPIYEQY
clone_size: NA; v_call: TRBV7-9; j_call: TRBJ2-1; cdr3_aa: ASSLVGDNEQF
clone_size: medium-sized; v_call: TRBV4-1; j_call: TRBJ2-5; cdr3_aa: ASSQESWGGPGETQY
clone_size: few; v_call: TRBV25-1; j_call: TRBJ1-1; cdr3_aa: ASSDPGNTEAF
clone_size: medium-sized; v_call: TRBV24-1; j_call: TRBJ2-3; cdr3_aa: ATSVSGNGVTDTQY
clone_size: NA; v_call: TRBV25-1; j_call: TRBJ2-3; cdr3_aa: ASSDTYSEAQY
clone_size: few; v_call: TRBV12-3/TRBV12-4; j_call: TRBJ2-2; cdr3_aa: ASSLARDTGELF
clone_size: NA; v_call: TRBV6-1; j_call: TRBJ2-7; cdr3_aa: ASSKDRAQMEQY
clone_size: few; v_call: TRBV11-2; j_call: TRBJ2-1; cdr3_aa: ASSFGQGSNNEQF
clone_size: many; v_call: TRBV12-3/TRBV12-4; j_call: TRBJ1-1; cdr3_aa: ASSLSSLAEAF
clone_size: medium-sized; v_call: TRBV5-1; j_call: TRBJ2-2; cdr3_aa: ASRATGELF
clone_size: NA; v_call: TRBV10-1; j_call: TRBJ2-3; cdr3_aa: ASSERDGGDTDTQY
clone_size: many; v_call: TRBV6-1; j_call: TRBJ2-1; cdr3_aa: ASRRTGRGYNEQF
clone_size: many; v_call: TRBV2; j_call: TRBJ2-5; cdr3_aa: ASSEGESETQY
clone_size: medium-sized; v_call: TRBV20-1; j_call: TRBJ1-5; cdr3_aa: SASPGTGNQPQH
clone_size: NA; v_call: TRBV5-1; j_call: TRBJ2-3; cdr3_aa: ASSSALDGSTDTQY
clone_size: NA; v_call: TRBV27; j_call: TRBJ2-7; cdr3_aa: ASSDRGTYEQY
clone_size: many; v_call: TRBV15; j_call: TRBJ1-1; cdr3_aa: ATSRVQGANTEAF
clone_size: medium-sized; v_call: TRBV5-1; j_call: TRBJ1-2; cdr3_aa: ASSLAVGATLKKGNYGYT
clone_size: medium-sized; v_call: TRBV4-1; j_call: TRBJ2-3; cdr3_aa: ASSQGREGDTQY
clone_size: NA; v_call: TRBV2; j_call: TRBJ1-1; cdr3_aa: ASSVATLGDLNTEAF
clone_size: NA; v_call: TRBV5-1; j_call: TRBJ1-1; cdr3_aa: ASICENTEAF
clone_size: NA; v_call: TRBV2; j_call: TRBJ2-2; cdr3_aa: ASRQTTTGELF
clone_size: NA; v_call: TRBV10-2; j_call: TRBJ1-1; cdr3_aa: ASRGLRNTEAF